This T cell receptor (beta chain) was retrieved from a study of T cell responses to AZD1222 COVID-19 vaccine. Study-level results: All repertoire sampling was performed exclusively after the peak T cell response. Females made up more of the donors, who were largely white British, and clonal diversity may have come out too low.

A word on this clone: Its antigen is still unknown.

Germline V gives CDR1 MDHEN, CDR2 SYDVKM. The CDR3 has 14 residues. Trimming removed 7 bases from V and 6 bases from J, with 18 bases in between. The data were produced by immunoSEQ multiplex PCR, yet TCRdb's version contains in-frame clones alone and is incomplete. The profile shows about 130,000 clones, roughly 92% of them singletons. It was second doses at about 4 or about 12 weeks that were pooled. Specimen: peripheral blood, collected 28 days after the second AZD1222 dose. This clonotype originated in an adult who received the AZD1222 COVID-19 vaccine. This chain connects TRBV28 to TRBJ1-1, with a possible D match to TRBD1 (6 bases). The CDR3 region is CASTLDPRGPEAFF. The CDR3 bases are TGTGCCAGCACCTTAGACCCCAGGGGACCTGAAGCTTTCTTT. The variable domain in full, completed from reference TRBV28 and TRBJ1-1, reads DVKVTQSSRYLVKRTGEKVFLECVQDMDHENMFWYRQDPGLGLRLIYFSYDVKMKEKGDIPEGYSVSREKKERFSLILESASTNQTSMYLCASTLDPRGPEAFFGQGTRLTVV.